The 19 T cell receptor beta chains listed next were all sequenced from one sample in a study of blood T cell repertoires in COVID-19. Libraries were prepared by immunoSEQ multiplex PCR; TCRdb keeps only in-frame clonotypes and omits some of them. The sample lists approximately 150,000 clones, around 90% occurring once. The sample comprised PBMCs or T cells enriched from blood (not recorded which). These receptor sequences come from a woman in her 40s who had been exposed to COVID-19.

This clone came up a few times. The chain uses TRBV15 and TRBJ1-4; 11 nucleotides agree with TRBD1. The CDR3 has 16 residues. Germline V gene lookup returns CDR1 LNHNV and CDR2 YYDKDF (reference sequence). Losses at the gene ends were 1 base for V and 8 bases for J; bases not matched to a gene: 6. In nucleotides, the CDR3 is TGTGCCACCAGCAGAGTTAGGACAGGGGGCGAGGAAAAACTGTTTTTT. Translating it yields CATSRVRTGGEEKLFF.

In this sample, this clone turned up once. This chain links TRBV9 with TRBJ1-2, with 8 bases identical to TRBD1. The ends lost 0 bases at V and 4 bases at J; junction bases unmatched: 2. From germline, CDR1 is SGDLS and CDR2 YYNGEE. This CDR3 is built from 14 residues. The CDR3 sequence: CASSVVQGAYGYTF. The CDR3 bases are TGTGCCAGCAGCGTAGTGCAGGGGGCCTATGGCTACACCTTC.

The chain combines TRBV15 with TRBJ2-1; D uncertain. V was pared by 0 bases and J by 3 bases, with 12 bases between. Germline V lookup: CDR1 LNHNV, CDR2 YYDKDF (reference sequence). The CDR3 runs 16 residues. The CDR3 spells CATSREQAQIYNEQFF. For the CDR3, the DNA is TGTGCCACCAGCAGAGAGCAAGCGCAGATCTACAATGAGCAGTTCTTC.

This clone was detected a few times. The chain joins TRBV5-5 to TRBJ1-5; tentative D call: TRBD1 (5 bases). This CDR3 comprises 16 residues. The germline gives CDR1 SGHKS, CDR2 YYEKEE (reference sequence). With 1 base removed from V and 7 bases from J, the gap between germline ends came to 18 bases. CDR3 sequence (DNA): TGTGCCAGCAGCTTGCTTCCCGCCCAGGGATCACAGCCCCAGCATTTT. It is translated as CASSLLPAQGSQPQHF.

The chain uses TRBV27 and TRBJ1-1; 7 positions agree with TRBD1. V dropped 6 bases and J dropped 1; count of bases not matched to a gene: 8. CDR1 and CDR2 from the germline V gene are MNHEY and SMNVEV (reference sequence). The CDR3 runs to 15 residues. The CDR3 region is CASRKFGTANTEAFF. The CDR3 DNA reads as TGTGCCAGCAGAAAGTTTGGGACAGCGAACACTGAAGCTTTCTTT.

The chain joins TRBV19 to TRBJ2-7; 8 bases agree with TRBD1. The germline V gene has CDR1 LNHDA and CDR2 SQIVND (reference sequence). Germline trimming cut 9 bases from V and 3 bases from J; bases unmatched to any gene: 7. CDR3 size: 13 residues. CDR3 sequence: CASARTGYYEQYF. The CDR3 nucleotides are TGTGCCAGCGCCCGGACAGGGTACTACGAGCAGTACTTC.

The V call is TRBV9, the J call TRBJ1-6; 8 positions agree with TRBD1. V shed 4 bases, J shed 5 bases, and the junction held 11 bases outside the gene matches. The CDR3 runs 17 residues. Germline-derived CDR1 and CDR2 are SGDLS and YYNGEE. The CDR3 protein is CASSLGQGMAHNSPLHF. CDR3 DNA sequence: TGTGCCAGCAGCTTAGGACAGGGTATGGCTCATAATTCACCCCTCCACTTT.

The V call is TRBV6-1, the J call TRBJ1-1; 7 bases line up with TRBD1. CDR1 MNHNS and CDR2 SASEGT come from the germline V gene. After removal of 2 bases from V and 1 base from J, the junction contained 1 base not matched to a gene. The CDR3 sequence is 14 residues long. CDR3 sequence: CASSERQGNTEAFF. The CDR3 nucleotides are TGTGCCAGCAGTGAAAGACAGGGGAACACTGAAGCTTTCTTT.

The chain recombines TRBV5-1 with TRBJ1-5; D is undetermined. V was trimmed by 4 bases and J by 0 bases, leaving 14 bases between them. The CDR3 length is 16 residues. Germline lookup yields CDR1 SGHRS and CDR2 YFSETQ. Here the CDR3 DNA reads TGCGCCAGCAGCCCCGGAACAGTTCCTAGCAATCAGCCCCAGCATTTT. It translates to CASSPGTVPSNQPQHF.

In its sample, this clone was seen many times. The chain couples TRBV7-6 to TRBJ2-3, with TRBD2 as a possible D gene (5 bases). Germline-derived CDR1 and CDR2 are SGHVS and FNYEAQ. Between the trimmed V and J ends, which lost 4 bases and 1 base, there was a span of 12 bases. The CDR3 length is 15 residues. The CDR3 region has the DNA TGTGCCAGCAGCTCGACTGTGAGGGGCACAGATACGCAGTATTTT. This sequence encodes CASSSTVRGTDTQYF.

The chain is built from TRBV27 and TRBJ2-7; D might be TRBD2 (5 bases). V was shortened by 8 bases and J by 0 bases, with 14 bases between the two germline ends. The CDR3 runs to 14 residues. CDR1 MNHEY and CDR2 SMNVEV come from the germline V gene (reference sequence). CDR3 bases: TGTGCCAGCCGCCCCGGGGTGAGCTCCTACGAGCAGTACTTC. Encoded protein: CASRPGVSSYEQYF.

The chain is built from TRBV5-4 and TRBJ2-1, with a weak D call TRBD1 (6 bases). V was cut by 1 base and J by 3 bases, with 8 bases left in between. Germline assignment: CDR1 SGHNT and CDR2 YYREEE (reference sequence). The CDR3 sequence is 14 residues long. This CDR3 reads CASSLTGFYNEQFF. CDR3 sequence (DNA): TGTGCCAGCAGCTTGACAGGGTTCTACAATGAGCAGTTCTTC.

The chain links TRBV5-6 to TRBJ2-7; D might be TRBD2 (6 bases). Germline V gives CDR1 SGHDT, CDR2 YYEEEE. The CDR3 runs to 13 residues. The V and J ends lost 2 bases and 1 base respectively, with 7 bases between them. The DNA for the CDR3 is TGTGCCAGCAGCTTTGCGGGATCCTACGAGCAGTACTTC. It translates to CASSFAGSYEQYF.

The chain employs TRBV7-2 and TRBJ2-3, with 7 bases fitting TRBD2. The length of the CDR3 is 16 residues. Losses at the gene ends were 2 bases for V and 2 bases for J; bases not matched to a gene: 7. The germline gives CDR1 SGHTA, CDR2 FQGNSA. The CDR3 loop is CASSLTASGYTDTQYF. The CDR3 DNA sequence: TGTGCCAGCAGCTTAACGGCTAGCGGATACACAGATACGCAGTATTTT.

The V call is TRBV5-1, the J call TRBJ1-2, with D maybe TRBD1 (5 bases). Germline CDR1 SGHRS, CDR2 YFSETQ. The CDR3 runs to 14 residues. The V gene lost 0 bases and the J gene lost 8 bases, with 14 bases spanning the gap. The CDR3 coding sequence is TGCGCCAGCAGCTTGGAATGGGGGGAGGACGGCTACACCTTC. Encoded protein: CASSLEWGEDGYTF.

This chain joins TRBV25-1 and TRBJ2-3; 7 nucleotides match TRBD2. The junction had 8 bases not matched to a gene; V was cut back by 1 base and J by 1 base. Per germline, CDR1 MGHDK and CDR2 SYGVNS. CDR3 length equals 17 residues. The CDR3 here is CASSESERGVGTDTQYF. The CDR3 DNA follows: TGTGCCAGCAGTGAATCTGAGCGGGGCGTGGGCACAGATACGCAGTATTTT.

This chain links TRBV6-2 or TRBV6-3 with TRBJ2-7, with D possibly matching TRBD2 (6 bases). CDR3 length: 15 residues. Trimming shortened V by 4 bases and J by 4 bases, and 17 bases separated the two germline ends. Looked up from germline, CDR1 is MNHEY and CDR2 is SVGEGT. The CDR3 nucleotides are TGTGCCAGCAGTTCTGCGCGGGAATACTCGTACGAGCAGTACTTC. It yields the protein CASSSAREYSYEQYF.

The CDR3 DNA is TGTGCCAGCAGCGGGTCCCGGGACAGGGGGTTCTACGAGCAGTACTTC. The encoded protein is CASSGSRDRGFYEQYF. The chain joins TRBV7-9 to TRBJ2-7; 11 bases map to TRBD1. This CDR3 is built from 16 residues. From germline, CDR1 is SEHNR and CDR2 FQNEAQ (reference sequence). V shed 5 bases and J 3 bases; nucleotides not matched to a gene: 9.

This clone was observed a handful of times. CDR3 residues: CASSVEAGSSYNSPLHF. In nucleotides, the CDR3 is TGTGCCAGCAGCGTAGAGGCTGGGAGCTCCTATAATTCACCCCTCCACTTT. The chain combines TRBV9 with TRBJ1-6; the D is unclear. The CDR3 is 17 residues long. V was clipped by 0 bases and J by 0 bases, with 10 bases between them. Germline V gene data show CDR1 as SGDLS and CDR2 as YYNGEE.